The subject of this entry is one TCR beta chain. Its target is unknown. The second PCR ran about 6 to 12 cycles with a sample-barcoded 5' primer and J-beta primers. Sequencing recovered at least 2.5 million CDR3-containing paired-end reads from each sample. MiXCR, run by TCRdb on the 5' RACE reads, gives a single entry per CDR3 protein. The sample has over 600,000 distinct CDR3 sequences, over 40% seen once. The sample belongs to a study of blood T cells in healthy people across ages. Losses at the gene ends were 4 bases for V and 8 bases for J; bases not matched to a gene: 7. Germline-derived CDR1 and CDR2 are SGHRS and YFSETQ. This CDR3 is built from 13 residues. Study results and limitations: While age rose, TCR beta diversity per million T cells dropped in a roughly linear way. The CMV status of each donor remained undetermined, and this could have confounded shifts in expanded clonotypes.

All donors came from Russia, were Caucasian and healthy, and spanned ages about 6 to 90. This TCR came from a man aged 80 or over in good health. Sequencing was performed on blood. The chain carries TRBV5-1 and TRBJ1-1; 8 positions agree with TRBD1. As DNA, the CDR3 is TGCGCCAGCAGCGCAGACAGGGGTGGGGAAGCTTTCTTT. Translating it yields CASSADRGGEAFF.